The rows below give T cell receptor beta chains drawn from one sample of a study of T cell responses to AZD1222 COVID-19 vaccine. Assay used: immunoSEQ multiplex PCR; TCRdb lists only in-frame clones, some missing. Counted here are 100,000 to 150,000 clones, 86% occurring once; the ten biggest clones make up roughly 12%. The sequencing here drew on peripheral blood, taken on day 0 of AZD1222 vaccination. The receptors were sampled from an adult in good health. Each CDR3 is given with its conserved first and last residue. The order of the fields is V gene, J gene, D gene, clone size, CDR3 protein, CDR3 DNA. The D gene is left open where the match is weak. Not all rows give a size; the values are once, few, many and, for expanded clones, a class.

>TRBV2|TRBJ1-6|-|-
CASSLRGHFASPLHF
TGTGCCAGCTCCCTCCGAGGACACTTTGCTTCACCCCTCCACTTT
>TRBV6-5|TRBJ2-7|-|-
CASSLARLHYEQYF
TGTGCCAGCAGTTTAGCTCGGCTCCACTACGAGCAGTACTTC
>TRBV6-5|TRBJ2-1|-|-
CASSYGSLNEQFF
TGTGCCAGCAGTTATGGTAGCCTCAATGAGCAGTTCTTC
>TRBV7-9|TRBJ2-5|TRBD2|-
CASSLTTSGRARETQYF
TGTGCCAGCAGCTTAACAACTAGCGGGAGGGCCCGGGAGACCCAGTACTTC
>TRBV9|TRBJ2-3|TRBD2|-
CASSGLAGGTDTQYF
TGTGCCAGCAGCGGCCTAGCGGGGGGCACAGATACGCAGTATTTT
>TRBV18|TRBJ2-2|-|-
CASSLQKGAVGELFF
TGTGCCAGCTCACTTCAGAAAGGGGCCGTCGGGGAGCTGTTTTTT
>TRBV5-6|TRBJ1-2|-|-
CASSLAARLSYGYTF
TGTGCCAGCAGCTTGGCGGCAAGGCTATCCTATGGCTACACCTTC
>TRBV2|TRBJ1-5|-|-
CASSGIWDPNQPQHF
TGTGCCAGCAGTGGTATCTGGGATCCCAATCAGCCCCAGCATTTT
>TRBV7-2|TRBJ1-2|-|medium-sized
CASSKGTRIQGYTF
TGTGCCAGCAGCAAGGGGACACGCATTCAGGGCTACACCTTC
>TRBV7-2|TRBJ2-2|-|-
CASSSSWRTGELFF
TGTGCCAGCAGCTCCTCTTGGCGCACCGGGGAGCTGTTTTTT
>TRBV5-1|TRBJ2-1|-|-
CASSPRGDSLGGEQFF
TGCGCCAGCAGCCCGAGGGGCGACAGCCTTGGGGGTGAGCAGTTCTTC
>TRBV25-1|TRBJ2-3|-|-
CASTKTTSYTDTQYF
TGTGCCAGCACCAAGACTACCAGTTACACAGATACGCAGTATTTT
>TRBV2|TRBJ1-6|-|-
CASSASNNSPLHF
TGTGCCAGCAGTGCAAGTAATAATTCACCCCTCCACTTT
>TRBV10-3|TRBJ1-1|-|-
CAISESNMGGNTEAFF
TGTGCCATCAGTGAGTCGAATATGGGCGGGAACACTGAAGCTTTCTTT
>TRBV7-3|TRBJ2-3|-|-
CASSLTQDTDTQYF
TGTGCCAGCAGCTTAACGCAGGACACAGATACGCAGTATTTT
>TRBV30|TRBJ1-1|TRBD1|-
CAWSRDRYSRSDFF
TGTGCCTGGAGCCGGGACAGGTACTCTCGAAGTGATTTCTTT
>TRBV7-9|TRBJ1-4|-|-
CASSTRATNEKLFF
TGTGCCAGCAGCACTAGGGCAACTAATGAAAAACTGTTTTTT
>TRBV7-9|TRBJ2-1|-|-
CASSPPGSSYNEQFF
TGTGCCAGCAGCCCCCCGGGGAGCTCCTACAATGAGCAGTTCTTC
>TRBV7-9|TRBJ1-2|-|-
CASSSPDNYGYTF
TGTGCCAGCAGCTCCCCCGATAACTATGGCTACACCTTC
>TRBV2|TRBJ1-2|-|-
CASSVDTNYGYTF
TGTGCCAGCAGTGTAGACACTAACTATGGCTACACCTTC
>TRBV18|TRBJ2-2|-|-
CASSPPMGRNTGELFF
TGTGCCAGCTCACCACCGATGGGTAGGAACACCGGGGAGCTGTTTTTT
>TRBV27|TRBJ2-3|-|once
CASRNRLTDTQYF
TGTGCCAGCAGAAACAGGCTCACAGATACGCAGTATTTT
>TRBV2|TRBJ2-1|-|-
CASSEGIGADNEQFF
TGTGCCAGCAGTGAGGGTATTGGCGCGGACAATGAGCAGTTCTTC
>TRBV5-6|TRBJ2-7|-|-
CASSSFYEQYF
TGTGCCAGCAGCTCGTTCTACGAGCAGTACTTC
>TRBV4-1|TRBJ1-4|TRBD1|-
CASSNMPRDRDEKLFF
TGCGCCAGCAGCAACATGCCCCGAGACAGGGATGAAAAACTGTTTTTT
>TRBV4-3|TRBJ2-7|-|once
CASSQDLQFSSYEQYF
TGCGCCAGCAGCCAAGATCTTCAGTTTAGCTCCTACGAGCAGTACTTC
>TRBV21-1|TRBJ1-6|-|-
CASSKRALLGNSPLHF
TGTGCCAGCAGCAAAAGAGCACTACTAGGTAATTCACCCCTCCACTTT
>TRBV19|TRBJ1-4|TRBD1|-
CASSSSGQILFF
TGTGCCAGTAGCTCCTCGGGACAGATACTGTTTTTT
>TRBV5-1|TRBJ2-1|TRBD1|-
CASSLDPPGQGYNEQFF
TGCGCCAGCAGCTTGGATCCCCCGGGACAGGGGTACAATGAGCAGTTCTTC
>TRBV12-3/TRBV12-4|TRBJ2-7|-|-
CASSSQAVFEQYF
TGTGCCAGCAGTTCACAGGCGGTTTTCGAGCAGTACTTC
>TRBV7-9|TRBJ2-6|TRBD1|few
CASRPGQDTSGANVLTF
TGTGCCAGCAGACCGGGACAGGACACTTCTGGGGCCAACGTCCTGACTTTC
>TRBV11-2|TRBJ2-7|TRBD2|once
CASSLASGGSREQYF
TGTGCCAGCAGCTTAGCTAGCGGGGGGAGTCGCGAGCAGTACTTC
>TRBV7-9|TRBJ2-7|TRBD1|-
CASSSGTGAAEQYF
TGTGCCAGCAGCTCCGGGACAGGGGCAGCCGAGCAGTACTTC
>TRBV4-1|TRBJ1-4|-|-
CASSQEVSDATNEKLFF
TGCGCCAGCAGCCAAGAAGTCAGCGATGCAACTAATGAAAAACTGTTTTTT
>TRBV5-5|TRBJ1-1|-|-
CASSWGLNTEAFF
TGTGCCAGCAGCTGGGGCTTGAACACTGAAGCTTTCTTT
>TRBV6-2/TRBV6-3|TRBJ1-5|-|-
CASSYSYKGDQPQHF
TGTGCCAGCAGTTACTCGTATAAGGGGGATCAGCCCCAGCATTTT
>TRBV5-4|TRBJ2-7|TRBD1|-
CASSLGSGQGGYEQYF
TGTGCCAGCAGCTTGGGTTCGGGACAGGGGGGCTACGAGCAGTACTTC
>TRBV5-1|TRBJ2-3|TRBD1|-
CASSLVGTDTDTQYF
TGCGCCAGCAGCTTGGTAGGGACAGATACAGATACGCAGTATTTT
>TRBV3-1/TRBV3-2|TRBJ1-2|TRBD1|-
CASSQDWGGGSGYTF
TGTGCCAGCAGCCAAGATTGGGGAGGGGGCTCTGGCTACACCTTC
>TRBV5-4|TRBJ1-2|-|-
CASSLWSNYGYTF
TGTGCCAGCAGCTTGTGGTCTAACTATGGCTACACCTTC
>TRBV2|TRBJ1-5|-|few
CASSEGARSPGQPQHF
TGTGCCAGCAGTGAGGGGGCCAGGAGCCCCGGTCAGCCCCAGCATTTT
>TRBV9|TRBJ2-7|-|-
CASSVDGGQQYF
TGTGCCAGCAGCGTAGACGGGGGACAGCAGTACTTC